This T cell receptor beta chain was profiled in a study of blood T cell repertoires in COVID-19. This clone turned up a few times. In the original workflow: Amplification of reference gene primers was used by the study to estimate nucleated cell counts. TCRdb's table, derived via immunoSEQ multiplex PCR, lists solely in-frame clones and lacks some. V and J calls plus clone size are reproduced from that table; the DNA served to infer D and trimming. The data show 200,000 to 250,000 clones, around 86% seen once. CDR3 length: 14 residues. Germline CDR1 and CDR2: SGHTA and FQGNSA. Trimming removed 3 bases from V and 6 bases from J, with 9 bases in between.

The J gene is TRBJ1-6, the V gene TRBV7-2; D gene ambiguous. This TCR was recovered from a woman in her 70s with active or convalescent COVID-19. The sample consisted of peripheral blood. The CDR3 here is CASSLYLSNSPLHF. CDR3 sequence (DNA): TGTGCCAGCAGCTTGTATTTATCTAATTCACCCCTCCACTTT.